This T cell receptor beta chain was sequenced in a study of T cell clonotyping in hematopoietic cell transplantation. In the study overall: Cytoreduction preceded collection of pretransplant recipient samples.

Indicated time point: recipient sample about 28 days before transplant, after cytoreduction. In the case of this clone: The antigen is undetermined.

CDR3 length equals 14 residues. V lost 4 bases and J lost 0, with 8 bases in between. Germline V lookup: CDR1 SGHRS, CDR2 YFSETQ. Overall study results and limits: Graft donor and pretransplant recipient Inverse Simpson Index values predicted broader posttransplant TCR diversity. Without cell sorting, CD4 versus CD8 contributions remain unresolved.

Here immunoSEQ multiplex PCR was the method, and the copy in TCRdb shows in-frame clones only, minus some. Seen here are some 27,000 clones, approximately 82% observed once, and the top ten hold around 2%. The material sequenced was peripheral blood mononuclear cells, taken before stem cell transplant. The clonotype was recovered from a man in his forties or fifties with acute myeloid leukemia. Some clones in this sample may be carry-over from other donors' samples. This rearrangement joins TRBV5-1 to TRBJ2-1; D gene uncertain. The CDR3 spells CASSVRDSYNEQFF. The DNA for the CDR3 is TGCGCCAGCAGCGTAAGAGACTCCTACAATGAGCAGTTCTTC.